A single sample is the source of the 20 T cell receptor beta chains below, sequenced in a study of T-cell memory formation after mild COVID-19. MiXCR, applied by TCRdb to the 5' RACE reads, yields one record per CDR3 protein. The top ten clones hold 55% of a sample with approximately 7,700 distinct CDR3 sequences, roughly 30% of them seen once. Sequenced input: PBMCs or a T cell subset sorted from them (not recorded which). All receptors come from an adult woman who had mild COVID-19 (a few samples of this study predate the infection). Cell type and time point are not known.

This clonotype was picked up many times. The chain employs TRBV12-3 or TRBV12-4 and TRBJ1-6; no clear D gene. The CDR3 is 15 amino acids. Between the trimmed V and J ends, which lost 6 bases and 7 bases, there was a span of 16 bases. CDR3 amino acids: CASSSAGWGNSPLHF. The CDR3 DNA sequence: TGTGCCAGCAGCTCGGCGGGGTGGGGAAATTCACCCCTCCACTTT.

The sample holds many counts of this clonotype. DNA for the CDR3: TGTGCCAGCAGCTCCCGATTAGGACAGAAACCTGGAAACACCATATATTTT. Translating it yields CASSSRLGQKPGNTIYF. This rearrangement joins TRBV7-9 to TRBJ1-3; D may be TRBD1 (6 bases). Trimming removed 4 bases from V and 2 bases from J, with 18 bases in between. This CDR3 comprises 17 residues. CDR1 and CDR2 (germline): SEHNR, FQNEAQ (reference sequence).

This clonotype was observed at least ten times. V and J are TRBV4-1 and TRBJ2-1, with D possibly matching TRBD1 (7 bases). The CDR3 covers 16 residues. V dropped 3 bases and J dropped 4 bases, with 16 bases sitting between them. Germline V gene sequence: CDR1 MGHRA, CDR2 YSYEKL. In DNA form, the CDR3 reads TGCGCCAGCAGCCAGGAACAGGGGACTCCTTACAATGAGCAGTTCTTC. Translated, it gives CASSQEQGTPYNEQFF.

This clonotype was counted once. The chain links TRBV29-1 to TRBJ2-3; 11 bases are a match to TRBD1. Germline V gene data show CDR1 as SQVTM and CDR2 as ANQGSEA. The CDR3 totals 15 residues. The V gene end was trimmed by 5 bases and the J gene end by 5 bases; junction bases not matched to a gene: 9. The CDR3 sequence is CSVLSGTGGLDTQYF. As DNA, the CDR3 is TGCAGCGTTCTATCCGGGACAGGGGGATTAGATACGCAGTATTTT.

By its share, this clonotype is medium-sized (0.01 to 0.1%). As DNA, the CDR3 is TGTGCCACCAGTGATAAGGGTCCCCGGTACAATGAGCAGTTCTTC. Translated, it gives CATSDKGPRYNEQFF. The chain links TRBV24-1 to TRBJ2-1; D is uncertain. The germline V gene has CDR1 KGHDR and CDR2 SFDVKD. Trimming removed 3 bases at V and 4 bases at J, with 12 bases between. The CDR3 sequence is 15 residues long.

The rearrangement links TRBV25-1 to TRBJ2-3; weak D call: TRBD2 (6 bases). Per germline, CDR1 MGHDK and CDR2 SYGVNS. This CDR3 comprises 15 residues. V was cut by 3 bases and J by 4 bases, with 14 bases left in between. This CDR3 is CASSDPGLRADTQYF. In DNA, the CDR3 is TGTGCCAGCAGTGACCCGGGACTGCGAGCAGATACGCAGTATTTT.

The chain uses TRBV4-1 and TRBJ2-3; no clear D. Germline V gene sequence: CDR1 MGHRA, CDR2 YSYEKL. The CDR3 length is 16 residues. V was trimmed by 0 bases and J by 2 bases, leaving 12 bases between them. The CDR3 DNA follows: TGCGCCAGCAGCCAAGAGGGCTATCCTTCCACAGATACGCAGTATTTT. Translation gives CASSQEGYPSTDTQYF.

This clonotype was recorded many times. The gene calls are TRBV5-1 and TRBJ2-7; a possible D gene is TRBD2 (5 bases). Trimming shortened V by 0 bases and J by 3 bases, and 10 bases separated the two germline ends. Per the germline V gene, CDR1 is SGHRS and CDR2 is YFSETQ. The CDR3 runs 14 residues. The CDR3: CASSLAFSDYEQYF. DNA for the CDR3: TGCGCCAGCAGCTTGGCCTTTAGCGACTACGAGCAGTACTTC. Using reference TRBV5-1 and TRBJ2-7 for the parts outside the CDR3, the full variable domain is KAGVTQTPRYLIKTRGQQVTLSCSPISGHRSVSWYQQTPGQGLQFLFEYFSETQRNKGNFPGRFSGRQFSNSRSEMNVSTLELGDSALYLCASSLAFSDYEQYFGPGTRLTVT.

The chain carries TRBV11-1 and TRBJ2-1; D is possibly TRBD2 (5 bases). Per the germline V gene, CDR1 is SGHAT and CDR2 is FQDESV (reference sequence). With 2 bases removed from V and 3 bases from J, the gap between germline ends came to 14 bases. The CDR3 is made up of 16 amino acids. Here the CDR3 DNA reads TGTGCCAGCAGCTTACGCTCGGGAATGATCTACAATGAGCAGTTCTTC. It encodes CASSLRSGMIYNEQFF.

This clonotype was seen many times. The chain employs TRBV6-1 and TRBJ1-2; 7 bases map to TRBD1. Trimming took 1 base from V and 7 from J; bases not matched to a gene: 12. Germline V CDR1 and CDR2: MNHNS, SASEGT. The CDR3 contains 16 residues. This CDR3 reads CASSEEGALLLGGYTF. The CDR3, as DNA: TGTGCCAGCAGTGAAGAGGGGGCTCTCCTCCTGGGTGGCTACACCTTC.

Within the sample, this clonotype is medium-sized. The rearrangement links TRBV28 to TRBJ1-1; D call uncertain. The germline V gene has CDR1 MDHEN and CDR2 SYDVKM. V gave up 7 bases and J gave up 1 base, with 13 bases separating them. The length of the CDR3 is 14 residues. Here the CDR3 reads CASKRDRSNTEAFF. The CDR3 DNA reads TGTGCCAGCAAGAGGGATCGTTCGAACACTGAAGCTTTCTTT.

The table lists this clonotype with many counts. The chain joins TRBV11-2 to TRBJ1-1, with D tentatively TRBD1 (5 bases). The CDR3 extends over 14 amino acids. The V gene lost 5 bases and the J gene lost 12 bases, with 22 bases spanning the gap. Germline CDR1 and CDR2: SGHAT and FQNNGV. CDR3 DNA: TGTGCCAGCAGCACCGGTGGGGGGTGGGTTACGACTTTCTTT. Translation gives CASSTGGGWVTTFF.

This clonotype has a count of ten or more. The DNA of the CDR3 is TGCGCCAGCAGCCAAGAGGGGACAGCTTCCTACGAGCAGTACTTC. Its protein is CASSQEGTASYEQYF. The chain recombines TRBV4-3 with TRBJ2-7; 7 bases line up with TRBD1. CDR3 length equals 15 residues. The V gene end was trimmed by 0 bases and the J gene end by 1 base; junction bases not matched to a gene: 3. Germline V gene sequence: CDR1 LGHNA, CDR2 YSLEER.

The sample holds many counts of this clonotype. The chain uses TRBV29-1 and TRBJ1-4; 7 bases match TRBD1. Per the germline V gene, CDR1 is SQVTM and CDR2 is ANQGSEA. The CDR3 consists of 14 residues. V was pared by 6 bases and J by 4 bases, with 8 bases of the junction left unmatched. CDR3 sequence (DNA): TGCAGCGTCCAGACAGGGCTTAATAATGAAAAACTGTTTTTT. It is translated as CSVQTGLNNEKLFF.

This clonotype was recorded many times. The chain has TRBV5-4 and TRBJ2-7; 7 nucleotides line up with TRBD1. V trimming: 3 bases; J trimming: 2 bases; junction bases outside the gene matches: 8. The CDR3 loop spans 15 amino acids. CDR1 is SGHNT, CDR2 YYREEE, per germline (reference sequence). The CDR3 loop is CASSSPGTDTYEQYF. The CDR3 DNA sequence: TGTGCCAGCAGCTCCCCCGGGACAGATACCTACGAGCAGTACTTC.

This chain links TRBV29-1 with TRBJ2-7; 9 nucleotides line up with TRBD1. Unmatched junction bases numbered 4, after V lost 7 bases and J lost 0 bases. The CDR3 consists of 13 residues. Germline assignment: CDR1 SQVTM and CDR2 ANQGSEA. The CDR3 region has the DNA TGCAGCGGGGGGACAGGGAGCTCCTACGAGCAGTACTTC. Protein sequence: CSGGTGSSYEQYF.

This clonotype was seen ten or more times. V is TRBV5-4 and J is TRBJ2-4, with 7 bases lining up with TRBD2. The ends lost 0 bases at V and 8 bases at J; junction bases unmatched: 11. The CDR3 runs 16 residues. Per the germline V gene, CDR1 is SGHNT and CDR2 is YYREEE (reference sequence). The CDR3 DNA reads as TGTGCCAGCAGCTTGGAAGAGGGGAGGGCCGGAGACATTCAGTACTTC. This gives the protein CASSLEEGRAGDIQYF.

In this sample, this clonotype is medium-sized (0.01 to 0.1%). This CDR3 reads CASSLGGGFQETQYF. For the CDR3, the DNA is TGCGCCAGCAGCTTGGGCGGGGGCTTTCAAGAGACCCAGTACTTC. The V and J genes are TRBV5-1 and TRBJ2-5; tentatively, D is TRBD2 (7 bases). CDR3 length: 15 amino acids. The V and J ends lost 0 bases and 2 bases respectively, with 11 bases between them. Germline CDR1 reads SGHRS; CDR2 reads YFSETQ.

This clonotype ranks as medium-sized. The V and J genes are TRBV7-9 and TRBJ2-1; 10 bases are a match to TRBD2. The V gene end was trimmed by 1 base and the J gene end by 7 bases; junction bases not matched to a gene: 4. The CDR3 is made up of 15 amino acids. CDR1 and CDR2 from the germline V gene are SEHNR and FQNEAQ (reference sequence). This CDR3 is CASSLEGLAWNEQFF. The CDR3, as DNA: TGTGCCAGCAGCTTAGAGGGACTAGCGTGGAATGAGCAGTTCTTC.

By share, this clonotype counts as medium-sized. CDR3 DNA: TGTGCCAGCAGCCAAGTCACAGGGGTCTACGGCTACACCTTC. This sequence encodes CASSQVTGVYGYTF. The rearrangement uses TRBV4-2 and TRBJ1-2, with TRBD1 matching over 7 bases. The CDR3 extends over 14 amino acids. Looked up from germline, CDR1 is LGHNA and CDR2 is YNFKEQ. The trim removed 1 base at V and 8 bases at J, leaving 7 bases unmatched.